The table lists the clone carrying this T cell receptor (beta chain) with many counts. The target antigen is unknown. The repertoire came from unfractionated whole blood and reflected all unsorted peripheral T cells. About 500 ng RNA was reverse transcribed with alpha and beta constant-region primers. Each of the alpha and beta chains got its own library through chain-specific third strand synthesis with indices. Two random hexamers, added before amplification and joined, formed each molecule's 12-nucleotide barcode. TCRdb re-analysed the 5' RACE reads in MiXCR, keeping a single row per CDR3 protein. The profile covers about 13,000 distinct CDR3 sequences, with roughly 9.9% appearing a single time and approximately 6.8% taken by the ten largest. This record comes from a study of HIV-infected patients and healthy controls. The CDR3 loop spans 15 amino acids. V was clipped by 0 bases and J by 4 bases, with 10 bases between them. Germline V CDR1 and CDR2: LGHNA, YNFKEQ.

Study-level findings and limits: Compared with untreated HIV+ repertoires, healthy controls showed roughly threefold more distinct CDR3s and higher Shannon diversity. CDR3 sharing between individuals was lower in HIV-infected patients than in healthy controls.

This TCR was recovered from an adult in good health. The chain combines TRBV4-2 with TRBJ1-5; D call uncertain. The sequenced material came from blood. Here the CDR3 reads CASSQEEERNQPQHF. The DNA of the CDR3 is TGTGCCAGCAGCCAAGAGGAGGAGAGAAATCAGCCCCAGCATTTT.